This TCR beta chain emerged from a study of CD8+ T cells in alopecia areata. Only one count was recorded for this clone. The CDR3 has 13 residues. The germline V gene has CDR1 SEHNR and CDR2 FQNEAQ (reference sequence). The ends were cut back, 5 bases at V and 0 bases at J, with 8 bases in the middle. Reverse transcribed after extraction, RNA yielded cDNA as the sequencing template. Some clones are missing from TCRdb's copy, which holds only in-frame ones; the method was immunoSEQ multiplex PCR. The table lists around 150,000 clones, around 57% of them singletons. Sequencing input: CD4+ T cells sorted from blood. The clonotype originates from a human donor in good health. The chain is built from TRBV7-9 and TRBJ2-7; D ambiguous. The CDR3 protein is CASSQEPSYEQYF. The CDR3 DNA reads TGTGCCAGCAGCCAGGAACCCTCCTACGAGCAGTACTTC.